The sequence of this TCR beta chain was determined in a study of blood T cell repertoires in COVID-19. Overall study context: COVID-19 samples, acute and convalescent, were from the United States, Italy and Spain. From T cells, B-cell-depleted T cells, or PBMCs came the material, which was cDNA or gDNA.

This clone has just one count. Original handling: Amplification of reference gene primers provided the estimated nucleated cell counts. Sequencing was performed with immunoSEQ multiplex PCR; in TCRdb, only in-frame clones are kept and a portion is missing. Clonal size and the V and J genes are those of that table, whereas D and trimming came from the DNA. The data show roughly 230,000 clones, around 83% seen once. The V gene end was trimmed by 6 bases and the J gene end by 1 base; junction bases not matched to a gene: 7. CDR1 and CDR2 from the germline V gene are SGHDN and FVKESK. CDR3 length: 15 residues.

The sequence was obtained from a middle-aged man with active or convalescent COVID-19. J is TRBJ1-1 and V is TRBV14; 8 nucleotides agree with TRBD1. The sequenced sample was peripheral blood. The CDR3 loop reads CASRHWDRTNTEAFF. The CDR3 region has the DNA TGTGCCAGCAGACACTGGGACAGGACGAACACTGAAGCTTTCTTT.